A selection of T cell receptor beta chains follows, all from one sample in a study of control samples from healthy donors and cancer patients. Measured with immunoSEQ multiplex PCR; TCRdb has only the in-frame clones, and not every one. Of about 130,000 clones listed, around 96% are singletons. The specimen sequenced was blood. The receptors here all came from a man aged 25-45 years in good health. CDR3s include the opening cysteine and the closing phenylalanine or tryptophan. Fields, in order: D gene, clone size, V gene, J gene, CDR3 DNA, CDR3 protein. The D gene is left open where the match is weak. Rows give clone size only sometimes, using once, few, many, or a class for an expanded clone.

D: -; size: -; V: TRBV28; J: TRBJ1-2; DNA: TGTGCCAGCAGTTTCTTGGGGGGGACCAACTATGGCTACACCTTC; CDR3: CASSFLGGTNYGYTF
D: -; size: -; V: TRBV4-3; J: TRBJ2-7; DNA: TGCGCCAGCAGCCAAACAGGGTCCTCCTACGAGCAGTACTTC; CDR3: CASSQTGSSYEQYF
D: -; size: -; V: TRBV29-1; J: TRBJ2-1; DNA: TGCAGCGTTCTCCGGGACCAAGTGGCCAATGAGCAGTTCTTC; CDR3: CSVLRDQVANEQFF
D: TRBD1; size: -; V: TRBV27; J: TRBJ2-7; DNA: TGTGCCAGCAGTGCACCGGGACAGGGCTACTACGAGCAGTACTTC; CDR3: CASSAPGQGYYEQYF
D: TRBD1; size: -; V: TRBV4-3; J: TRBJ1-2; DNA: TGCGCCAGCAGCTGCCGGGACAGCTATGGCTACACCTTC; CDR3: CASSCRDSYGYTF
D: -; size: -; V: TRBV4-2; J: TRBJ1-1; DNA: TGTGCCAGCAGCCAAGATTTCACAGGCGAAAACACTGAAGCTTTCTTT; CDR3: CASSQDFTGENTEAFF
D: -; size: -; V: TRBV14; J: TRBJ1-2; DNA: TGTGCCAGCAGCCAAGGAGTTGTCGGAGTTGACTATGGCTACACCTTC; CDR3: CASSQGVVGVDYGYTF
D: -; size: -; V: TRBV27; J: TRBJ1-2; DNA: TGTGCCAGCAGTTTAGTCCAAACACCCGGGACAAGGGCGTTAGGCGGCTACACCTTC; CDR3: CASSLVQTPGTRALGGYTF
D: -; size: -; V: TRBV5-6; J: TRBJ1-5; DNA: TGTGCCAGCAGCAAAACAGGGCCGGCACTACAGCCCCAGCATTTT; CDR3: CASSKTGPALQPQHF
D: TRBD2; size: -; V: TRBV2; J: TRBJ2-1; DNA: TGTGCCAGCAAGAATGGGGGGGTAGGTGAGCAGTTCTTC; CDR3: CASKNGGVGEQFF
D: -; size: -; V: TRBV2; J: TRBJ2-6; DNA: TGTGCCAGCAGTAGGGGTTCAGGGGCCAACGTCCTGACTTTC; CDR3: CASSRGSGANVLTF
D: TRBD1; size: -; V: TRBV10-3; J: TRBJ2-1; DNA: TGTGCCATCAGTGCAATACAGGGGAGTATCAATGAGCAGTTCTTC; CDR3: CAISAIQGSINEQFF
D: TRBD1; size: -; V: TRBV7-2; J: TRBJ2-5; DNA: TGTGCCAGCAGCGGAGCAGGGGGAGAGACCCAGTACTTC; CDR3: CASSGAGGETQYF
D: TRBD1; size: once; V: TRBV4-3; J: TRBJ2-1; DNA: TGCGCCAGCAGCTACGGGACAGGGGGGAGCAATGAGCAGTTCTTC; CDR3: CASSYGTGGSNEQFF
D: -; size: once; V: TRBV6-5; J: TRBJ1-6; DNA: TGTGCCAGCAGCGACCGGAGCTCCTATAATTCACCCCTCCACTTT; CDR3: CASSDRSSYNSPLHF
D: -; size: -; V: TRBV10-2; J: TRBJ2-3; DNA: TGCGCCAGCAGTGAGGACTACCGTTTGAATACGCAGTATTTT; CDR3: CASSEDYRLNTQYF
D: -; size: -; V: TRBV2; J: TRBJ2-3; DNA: TGTGCCAGTCGTGAGGGCCGGGGGTGGACTGACACAGATACGCAGTATTTT; CDR3: CASREGRGWTDTDTQYF
D: TRBD1; size: -; V: TRBV29-1; J: TRBJ1-2; DNA: TGCAGCGCTACGACAGGGGACAACTATGGCTACACCTTC; CDR3: CSATTGDNYGYTF
D: -; size: -; V: TRBV12-3/TRBV12-4; J: TRBJ1-2; DNA: TGTGCCAGCAGTAACAGGGTTTATGGCTACACCTTC; CDR3: CASSNRVYGYTF
D: -; size: -; V: TRBV7-7; J: TRBJ2-5; DNA: TGTGCTAGCAGCTTGGGGGTCCAAGAGACCCAGTACTTC; CDR3: CASSLGVQETQYF
D: -; size: -; V: TRBV20-1; J: TRBJ2-2; DNA: TGCAGTGCCAAAGGACCCGGGGAGCTGTTTTTT; CDR3: CSAKGPGELFF
D: TRBD1; size: -; V: TRBV14; J: TRBJ1-6; DNA: TGTGCCAGCAGCCATAGGGACAGGGGTAATTCACCCCTCCACTTT; CDR3: CASSHRDRGNSPLHF
D: TRBD1; size: once; V: TRBV27; J: TRBJ2-7; DNA: TGTGCCAGCAAGGGGGACAGTGCCTACGAGCAGTACTTC; CDR3: CASKGDSAYEQYF
D: TRBD1; size: -; V: TRBV7-9; J: TRBJ1-2; DNA: TGTGCCAGCAGGCGGACAGGGCCCTATGGCTACACCTTC; CDR3: CASRRTGPYGYTF
D: -; size: -; V: TRBV28; J: TRBJ1-2; DNA: TGTGCCAGCAGGACCCCGGGCTATGGCTACACCTTC; CDR3: CASRTPGYGYTF
D: -; size: once; V: TRBV7-2; J: TRBJ1-5; DNA: TGTGCCAGCAGCTCCGACAGACTTAGCAATCAGCCCCAGCATTTT; CDR3: CASSSDRLSNQPQHF
D: TRBD2; size: -; V: TRBV11-2; J: TRBJ2-5; DNA: TGTGCCAGCAGCTTAGACTACCTAGCGGGGGGAACCCAAGAGACCCAGTACTTC; CDR3: CASSLDYLAGGTQETQYF
D: -; size: -; V: TRBV13; J: TRBJ1-2; DNA: TGTGCCAGCAGTTCCGAACAGGCAGCTAACTATGGCTACACCTTC; CDR3: CASSSEQAANYGYTF
D: -; size: few; V: TRBV13; J: TRBJ1-1; DNA: TGTGCCAGCAGCCCACCAGGGATGAACACTGAAGCTTTCTTT; CDR3: CASSPPGMNTEAFF
D: -; size: -; V: TRBV18; J: TRBJ2-1; DNA: TGTGCCAGCTCACCACGGAATTACGCCTACAATGAGCAGTTCTTC; CDR3: CASSPRNYAYNEQFF
D: -; size: -; V: TRBV5-5; J: TRBJ1-4; DNA: TGTGCCAGCAGCTTGGATTATAGGACATTTAATGAAAAACTGTTTTTT; CDR3: CASSLDYRTFNEKLFF
D: TRBD1; size: -; V: TRBV6-5; J: TRBJ2-7; DNA: TGTGCCAGCAGGCATACAGGGGACTCCTACGAGCAGTACTTC; CDR3: CASRHTGDSYEQYF